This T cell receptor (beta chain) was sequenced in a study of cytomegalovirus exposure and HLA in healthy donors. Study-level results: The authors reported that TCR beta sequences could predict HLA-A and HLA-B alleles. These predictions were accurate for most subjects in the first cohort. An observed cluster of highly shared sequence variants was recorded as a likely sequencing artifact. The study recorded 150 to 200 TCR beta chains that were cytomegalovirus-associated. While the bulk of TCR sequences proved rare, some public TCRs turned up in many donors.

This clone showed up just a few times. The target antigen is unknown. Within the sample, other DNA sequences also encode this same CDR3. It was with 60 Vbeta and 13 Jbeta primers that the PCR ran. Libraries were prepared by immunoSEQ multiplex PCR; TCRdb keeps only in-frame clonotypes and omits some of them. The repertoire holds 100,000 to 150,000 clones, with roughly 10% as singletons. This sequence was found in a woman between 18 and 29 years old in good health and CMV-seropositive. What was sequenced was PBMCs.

The CDR3 is CAWSSGSTDTQYF. The CDR3 bases are TGTGCCTGGAGTAGCGGGAGCACAGATACGCAGTATTTT. This chain joins TRBV30 and TRBJ2-3, with D maybe TRBD2 (6 bases). This CDR3 spans 13 amino acids. Germline V gives CDR1 GTSNPN, CDR2 SVGIG (reference sequence). Deletions cut 2 bases from V and 0 bases from J, with 6 bases between.